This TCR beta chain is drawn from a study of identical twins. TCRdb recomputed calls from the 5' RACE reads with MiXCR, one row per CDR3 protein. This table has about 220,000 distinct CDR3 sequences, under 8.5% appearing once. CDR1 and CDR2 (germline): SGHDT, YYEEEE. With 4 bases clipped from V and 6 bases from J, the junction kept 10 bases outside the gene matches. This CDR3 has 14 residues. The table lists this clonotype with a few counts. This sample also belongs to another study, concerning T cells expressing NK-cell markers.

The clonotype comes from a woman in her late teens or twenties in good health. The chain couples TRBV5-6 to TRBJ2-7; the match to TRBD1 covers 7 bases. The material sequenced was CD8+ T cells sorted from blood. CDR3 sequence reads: CASSVNRGVGEQYF. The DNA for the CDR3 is TGTGCCAGCAGCGTGAACAGGGGTGTCGGCGAGCAGTACTTC.